This record covers a single TCR beta chain. The antigen is undetermined. Looked up from germline, CDR1 is LNHDA and CDR2 is SQIVND (reference sequence). V shed 6 bases and J 6 bases; nucleotides not matched to a gene: 5. The CDR3 runs 13 residues. The data were obtained in a study of OX40 agonist ivuxolimab in advanced cancers. As for the study in general: Of the patients, three showed partial responses, one with hepatocellular carcinoma and two with cutaneous melanoma.

Sequenced by immunoSEQ multiplex PCR; TCRdb stores in-frame clones only, minus some. The repertoire holds 150,000 to 190,000 clones, 85% to 95% seen once, with about 0.33% in the top ten. Overall study findings and caveats: Low clonal expansion, among the lowest seen, marked partial responders at 0.1-3.0 mg/kg. The CD4+ and CD8+ T cells in the blood had expanded clonally by week 6 at 0.1 to 3.0 mg/kg. Fewer expanded clones were found on average in CD4+ than in CD8+ T cells.

The receptor was isolated from an adult with an advanced solid tumor such as melanoma, head and neck, liver or kidney cancer. The J gene is TRBJ1-1, the V gene TRBV19, with 9 bases aligning to TRBD1. Sequencing used CD4+ or CD8+ T cells sorted from blood, obtained in a trial of the OX40 agonist ivuxolimab. The CDR3 spells CASSPDRGPEAFF. The CDR3 bases are TGTGCCAGTAGCCCGGACAGGGGTCCTGAAGCTTTCTTT. Full variable domain (missing parts from reference TRBV19 and TRBJ1-1): DGGITQSPKYLFRKEGQNVTLSCEQNLNHDAMYWYRQDPGQGLRLIYYSQIVNDFQKGDIAEGYSVSREKKESFPLTVTSAQKNPTAFYLCASSPDRGPEAFFGQGTRLTVV.